A selection of T cell receptor beta chains follows, all from one sample in a study of blood T cell repertoires in COVID-19. Libraries were prepared by immunoSEQ multiplex PCR; TCRdb keeps only in-frame clonotypes and omits some of them. The table records tens of thousands of clones, 86% of them present only once. Sequenced input: peripheral blood. Every receptor here comes from a man aged 50-60 years with active or convalescent COVID-19. Both conserved end residues are part of each CDR3. D genes are given only for firm matches. Clone size appears in some rows only: once, few, many, or a class for an expanded clone.

d_call: NA; j_call: TRBJ1-4; clone_size: NA; v_call: TRBV19; cdr3_aa: CASSLGTPHEKLFF; cdr3_nt: TGTGCCAGTAGTCTCGGGACACCCCATGAAAAACTGTTTTTT
d_call: NA; j_call: TRBJ1-4; clone_size: NA; v_call: TRBV25-1; cdr3_aa: CASRGGGSEKLFF; cdr3_nt: TGTGCCAGCCGAGGGGGAGGGTCGGAAAAACTGTTTTTT
d_call: NA; j_call: TRBJ2-1; clone_size: NA; v_call: TRBV4-1; cdr3_aa: CASSQDPVTSYNEQFF; cdr3_nt: TGCGCCAGCAGCCAAGATCCGGTTACCTCCTACAATGAGCAGTTCTTC
d_call: NA; j_call: TRBJ1-2; clone_size: NA; v_call: TRBV29-1; cdr3_aa: CSVGSGTNYGYTF; cdr3_nt: TGCAGCGTTGGATCGGGAACTAACTATGGCTACACCTTC
d_call: NA; j_call: TRBJ2-7; clone_size: once; v_call: TRBV7-9; cdr3_aa: CASSLAQGTYEQYF; cdr3_nt: TGTGCCAGCAGCTTAGCGCAGGGGACCTACGAGCAGTACTTC
d_call: TRBD2; j_call: TRBJ2-7; clone_size: NA; v_call: TRBV6-5; cdr3_aa: CASSYSRAGAYEQYF; cdr3_nt: TGTGCCAGCAGTTACTCGAGAGCGGGAGCCTACGAGCAGTACTTC
d_call: TRBD1; j_call: TRBJ1-1; clone_size: once; v_call: TRBV7-2; cdr3_aa: CASSAKTGSVTEAFF; cdr3_nt: TGTGCCAGCAGCGCTAAGACAGGGAGTGTCACTGAAGCTTTCTTT
d_call: NA; j_call: TRBJ2-7; clone_size: NA; v_call: TRBV24-1; cdr3_aa: CATSDFGSSYEQYF; cdr3_nt: TGTGCCACCAGTGATTTTGGCTCCTCCTACGAGCAGTACTTC
d_call: NA; j_call: TRBJ2-4; clone_size: NA; v_call: TRBV5-4; cdr3_aa: CASSLSGQGKNIQYF; cdr3_nt: TGTGCCAGCAGCTTGTCAGGCCAGGGAAAAAACATTCAGTACTTC
d_call: NA; j_call: TRBJ1-2; clone_size: NA; v_call: TRBV19; cdr3_aa: CASSIQGSDGYTF; cdr3_nt: TGTGCCAGTAGTATTCAGGGGTCGGATGGCTACACCTTC
d_call: TRBD1; j_call: TRBJ2-3; clone_size: NA; v_call: TRBV3-1/TRBV3-2; cdr3_aa: CASSQRTGGTDTQYF; cdr3_nt: TGTGCCAGCAGCCAGAGGACAGGGGGCACAGATACGCAGTATTTT
d_call: TRBD2; j_call: TRBJ2-1; clone_size: NA; v_call: TRBV5-4; cdr3_aa: CASSFPGLAGWNEQFF; cdr3_nt: TGTGCCAGCAGCTTCCCGGGACTAGCGGGATGGAATGAGCAGTTCTTC
d_call: NA; j_call: TRBJ2-1; clone_size: NA; v_call: TRBV5-4; cdr3_aa: CASSLVRGEQFF; cdr3_nt: TGTGCCAGCAGCTTGGTCCGGGGGGAGCAGTTCTTC
d_call: TRBD2; j_call: TRBJ2-3; clone_size: NA; v_call: TRBV7-2; cdr3_aa: CASSLSGGRTDTQYF; cdr3_nt: TGTGCCAGCAGCTTAAGCGGGGGACGCACAGATACGCAGTATTTT
d_call: TRBD1; j_call: TRBJ2-1; clone_size: NA; v_call: TRBV3-1/TRBV3-2; cdr3_aa: CASSHSSGTGRNEQFF; cdr3_nt: TGTGCCAGCAGCCATTCCTCCGGGACAGGACGAAATGAGCAGTTCTTC
d_call: TRBD2; j_call: TRBJ2-5; clone_size: NA; v_call: TRBV19; cdr3_aa: CASSTSAGPETQYF; cdr3_nt: TGTGCCAGTAGTACCTCAGCGGGGCCGGAGACCCAGTACTTC
d_call: NA; j_call: TRBJ2-5; clone_size: NA; v_call: TRBV15; cdr3_aa: CATSRDLGSQETQYF; cdr3_nt: TGTGCCACCAGCAGAGATCTGGGGAGCCAAGAGACCCAGTACTTC
d_call: TRBD1; j_call: TRBJ2-7; clone_size: few; v_call: TRBV30; cdr3_aa: CAWRKPQGATYEQYF; cdr3_nt: TGTGCCTGGAGAAAACCCCAGGGGGCAACCTACGAGCAGTACTTC
d_call: NA; j_call: TRBJ1-2; clone_size: NA; v_call: TRBV7-2; cdr3_aa: CASSFMDSPIYGYTF; cdr3_nt: TGTGCCAGCAGCTTTATGGACAGCCCTATCTATGGCTACACCTTC
d_call: TRBD1; j_call: TRBJ2-5; clone_size: NA; v_call: TRBV28; cdr3_aa: CASSRPGQGGETQYF; cdr3_nt: TGTGCCAGCAGCCGGCCAGGACAGGGTGGAGAGACCCAGTACTTC
d_call: NA; j_call: TRBJ1-2; clone_size: NA; v_call: TRBV30; cdr3_aa: CAWKKPDRPNYGYTF; cdr3_nt: TGTGCCTGGAAAAAACCCGACAGACCTAACTATGGCTACACCTTC
d_call: NA; j_call: TRBJ1-2; clone_size: NA; v_call: TRBV6-5; cdr3_aa: CASIKDNNGYTF; cdr3_nt: TGTGCCAGCATTAAGGACAATAATGGCTACACCTTC
d_call: NA; j_call: TRBJ2-1; clone_size: NA; v_call: TRBV12-5; cdr3_aa: CASGLSPDRYNEQFF; cdr3_nt: TGTGCTAGTGGTTTGTCCCCCGACAGATACAATGAGCAGTTCTTC
d_call: NA; j_call: TRBJ2-5; clone_size: few; v_call: TRBV11-2; cdr3_aa: CASSFVRDMETQYF; cdr3_nt: TGTGCCAGCAGCTTCGTACGCGATATGGAGACCCAGTACTTC
d_call: NA; j_call: TRBJ2-5; clone_size: NA; v_call: TRBV11-2; cdr3_aa: CASSLGARQGPQETQYF; cdr3_nt: TGTGCCAGCAGCTTAGGGGCCCGGCAGGGGCCCCAAGAGACCCAGTACTTC
d_call: TRBD1; j_call: TRBJ1-2; clone_size: NA; v_call: TRBV11-1; cdr3_aa: CASSVAGGGLYGYTF; cdr3_nt: TGTGCCAGCAGCGTAGCAGGGGGCGGACTCTATGGCTACACCTTC
d_call: NA; j_call: TRBJ2-7; clone_size: NA; v_call: TRBV28; cdr3_aa: CASSRPWSSYEQYF; cdr3_nt: TGTGCCAGCAGCCGGCCTTGGAGCTCCTACGAGCAGTACTTC
d_call: TRBD1; j_call: TRBJ1-6; clone_size: NA; v_call: TRBV11-2; cdr3_aa: CASSSSRDRVGSPLHF; cdr3_nt: TGTGCCAGCAGCTCGTCCCGGGACAGGGTTGGTTCACCCCTCCACTTT
d_call: NA; j_call: TRBJ2-5; clone_size: NA; v_call: TRBV20-1; cdr3_aa: CSATLLETQYF; cdr3_nt: TGCAGTGCTACTCTCCTGGAGACCCAGTACTTC
d_call: TRBD1; j_call: TRBJ2-7; clone_size: few; v_call: TRBV27; cdr3_aa: CASSMTPGTGSYEQYF; cdr3_nt: TGTGCCAGCAGTATGACGCCCGGGACAGGGTCCTACGAGCAGTACTTC
d_call: NA; j_call: TRBJ2-1; clone_size: NA; v_call: TRBV10-1; cdr3_aa: CASSESVTTSRFF; cdr3_nt: TGCGCCAGCAGTGAGTCAGTGACGACAAGCCGGTTCTTC
d_call: TRBD1; j_call: TRBJ2-5; clone_size: NA; v_call: TRBV29-1; cdr3_aa: CSVGVAGGETQYF; cdr3_nt: TGCAGCGTTGGGGTCGCAGGGGGTGAGACCCAGTACTTC
d_call: NA; j_call: TRBJ1-2; clone_size: NA; v_call: TRBV7-9; cdr3_aa: CASSPGQLPVYGYTF; cdr3_nt: TGTGCCAGCAGCCCTGGACAGCTTCCAGTCTATGGCTACACCTTC
d_call: NA; j_call: TRBJ1-2; clone_size: NA; v_call: TRBV28; cdr3_aa: CASSFEAGEINYGYTF; cdr3_nt: TGTGCCAGCAGTTTCGAAGCGGGGGAGATTAACTATGGCTACACCTTC
d_call: TRBD1; j_call: TRBJ2-7; clone_size: NA; v_call: TRBV29-1; cdr3_aa: CSAAGTGYEQYF; cdr3_nt: TGCAGCGCCGCGGGGACAGGCTACGAGCAGTACTTC
d_call: NA; j_call: TRBJ2-5; clone_size: NA; v_call: TRBV11-2; cdr3_aa: CASSLLGGGTQYF; cdr3_nt: TGTGCCAGCAGCTTACTGGGGGGTGGGACCCAGTACTTC
d_call: NA; j_call: TRBJ1-4; clone_size: NA; v_call: TRBV12-3/TRBV12-4; cdr3_aa: CASSLLGNEKLFF; cdr3_nt: TGTGCCAGCAGTTTACTCGGTAATGAAAAACTGTTTTTT
d_call: TRBD1; j_call: TRBJ1-4; clone_size: NA; v_call: TRBV6-1; cdr3_aa: CASSEGRGLREKLFF; cdr3_nt: TGTGCCAGCAGTGAAGGGAGGGGGCTAAGGGAAAAACTGTTTTTT
d_call: TRBD1; j_call: TRBJ1-2; clone_size: NA; v_call: TRBV28; cdr3_aa: CASSTGGSYGYTF; cdr3_nt: TGTGCCAGCAGTACAGGGGGGAGCTATGGCTACACCTTC
d_call: TRBD1; j_call: TRBJ1-5; clone_size: NA; v_call: TRBV27; cdr3_aa: CATARRTLGRGDQPQHF; cdr3_nt: TGTGCCACCGCTCGTCGGACTTTGGGCAGGGGGGATCAGCCCCAGCATTTT
d_call: NA; j_call: TRBJ1-1; clone_size: NA; v_call: TRBV4-1; cdr3_aa: CASSQRHTNTEAFF; cdr3_nt: TGCGCCAGCAGCCAAAGACACACGAACACTGAAGCTTTCTTT
d_call: NA; j_call: TRBJ2-1; clone_size: NA; v_call: TRBV7-2; cdr3_aa: CASSLESYRGNEQFF; cdr3_nt: TGTGCCAGCAGCTTAGAGTCCTACCGGGGGAATGAGCAGTTCTTC
d_call: NA; j_call: TRBJ2-7; clone_size: NA; v_call: TRBV7-8; cdr3_aa: CASSLTWAEQYF; cdr3_nt: TGTGCCAGCAGCCTGACCTGGGCCGAGCAGTACTTC
d_call: TRBD2; j_call: TRBJ2-7; clone_size: once; v_call: TRBV7-2; cdr3_aa: CASSTHEGAGGYEQYF; cdr3_nt: TGTGCCAGCAGTACCCACGAGGGAGCGGGGGGCTACGAGCAGTACTTC
d_call: TRBD2; j_call: TRBJ2-7; clone_size: NA; v_call: TRBV19; cdr3_aa: CASSISQLAGREQYF; cdr3_nt: TGTGCCAGTAGTATTTCACAGCTAGCGGGGCGCGAGCAGTACTTC
d_call: NA; j_call: TRBJ1-1; clone_size: NA; v_call: TRBV10-1; cdr3_aa: CASKGYTEAFF; cdr3_nt: TGCGCCAGCAAGGGGTATACTGAAGCTTTCTTT
d_call: TRBD1; j_call: TRBJ1-6; clone_size: NA; v_call: TRBV4-3; cdr3_aa: CASSQAASDRGNSPLHF; cdr3_nt: TGCGCCAGCAGCCAAGCCGCTTCGGACAGGGGAAATTCACCCCTCCACTTT
d_call: TRBD1; j_call: TRBJ1-2; clone_size: NA; v_call: TRBV5-1; cdr3_aa: CASSHNRGGGYTF; cdr3_nt: TGCGCCAGCAGTCACAACAGGGGTGGCGGCTACACCTTC